Listed below are T cell receptor beta chains from one sample, sequenced in a study of CD8 T cells in ankylosing spondylitis. TCRdb used MiXCR to reprocess the 5' RACE reads, holding one entry per CDR3 protein. The sample consists of approximately 250,000 distinct CDR3 sequences, roughly 10% of them appearing once. The sequenced sample was blood, either unsorted or a sorted T cell fraction (not recorded which). These receptors came from a male donor with ankylosing spondylitis or in good health (not recorded which). The CDR3 runs from the conserved cysteine through the conserved F or W. The order of the fields is J gene, V gene, D gene, clone size, CDR3 DNA, CDR3 protein. The D gene is left open where the match is weak. Clone size, where shown, is once, few, many, or a class for clones that have expanded.

j_call: TRBJ2-1; v_call: TRBV5-1; d_call: TRBD2; clone_size: many; cdr3_nt: TGCGCCAGCGGCAACCCTAGCGGGAGCACTTACAATGAGCAGTTCTTC; cdr3_aa: CASGNPSGSTYNEQFF
j_call: TRBJ2-7; v_call: TRBV20-1; d_call: -; clone_size: -; cdr3_nt: TGCAGTGCGATACAGCAGACGCAGCAGTACTTC; cdr3_aa: CSAIQQTQQYF
j_call: TRBJ2-5; v_call: TRBV20-1; d_call: TRBD2; clone_size: many; cdr3_nt: TGCAGTGCTAGAAAGAGCGGGATCCAAGAGACCCAGTACTTC; cdr3_aa: CSARKSGIQETQYF
j_call: TRBJ2-6; v_call: TRBV10-3; d_call: -; clone_size: -; cdr3_nt: TGTGCCATCAGTGACCGAGGGCTTGGGGCCAACGTCCTGACTTTC; cdr3_aa: CAISDRGLGANVLTF
j_call: TRBJ2-7; v_call: TRBV30; d_call: TRBD1; clone_size: many; cdr3_nt: TGTGCCTGCAGCCCTGGACAGGGGTTCTCCGACGAGCAGTACTTC; cdr3_aa: CACSPGQGFSDEQYF
j_call: TRBJ2-5; v_call: TRBV20-1; d_call: -; clone_size: many; cdr3_nt: TGCAGTGCTAGAGATCCAGGGTGGGAAGGGACCCAGTACTTC; cdr3_aa: CSARDPGWEGTQYF
j_call: TRBJ2-3; v_call: TRBV20-1; d_call: -; clone_size: many; cdr3_nt: TGCAGTGCTAGACCTCCCGTGGGAGATACGCAGTATTTT; cdr3_aa: CSARPPVGDTQYF
j_call: TRBJ2-3; v_call: TRBV6-4; d_call: -; clone_size: many; cdr3_nt: TGTGCCAGCAGTAGCGGGAGCACAGATACGCAGTATTTT; cdr3_aa: CASSSGSTDTQYF
j_call: TRBJ2-3; v_call: TRBV13; d_call: -; clone_size: many; cdr3_nt: TGTGCCAGCGGGTTCGAGGGGCGGACGCAGTATTTT; cdr3_aa: CASGFEGRTQYF
j_call: TRBJ1-2; v_call: TRBV12-3/TRBV12-4; d_call: TRBD1; clone_size: many; cdr3_nt: TGTGCCAGCAGTTCCCGGGACAGGGTAGATGGCTACACCTTC; cdr3_aa: CASSSRDRVDGYTF
j_call: TRBJ2-1; v_call: TRBV12-3/TRBV12-4; d_call: -; clone_size: many; cdr3_nt: TGTGCCAGCAGTTTAGGGGACTTCTCCTACAATGAGCAGTTCTTC; cdr3_aa: CASSLGDFSYNEQFF
j_call: TRBJ2-7; v_call: TRBV5-1; d_call: TRBD1; clone_size: many; cdr3_nt: TGCGCCAGCAGCTTGGAGGGACAGGGCGAATTTAGCTCCTACGAGCAGTACTTC; cdr3_aa: CASSLEGQGEFSSYEQYF
j_call: TRBJ2-3; v_call: TRBV13; d_call: TRBD2; clone_size: many; cdr3_nt: TGTGCCAGCAGCTTGGGGCGGGGGGCCTTCAAATCCACAGATACGCAGTATTTT; cdr3_aa: CASSLGRGAFKSTDTQYF
j_call: TRBJ1-1; v_call: TRBV7-9; d_call: -; clone_size: many; cdr3_nt: TGTGCCAGCAGCCGCGGGACGGGGAACACTGAAGCTTTCTTT; cdr3_aa: CASSRGTGNTEAFF
j_call: TRBJ2-4; v_call: TRBV20-1; d_call: TRBD1; clone_size: -; cdr3_nt: TGCTGCTTCTCGGGACAGGGGGCTAGCGGGGTTAAAAACATTCAGTACTTC; cdr3_aa: CCFSGQGASGVKNIQYF
j_call: TRBJ2-7; v_call: TRBV29-1; d_call: -; clone_size: many; cdr3_nt: TGCAGCGTTGGGGGAGCACAAACCTACGAGCAGTACTTC; cdr3_aa: CSVGGAQTYEQYF
j_call: TRBJ1-2; v_call: TRBV5-1; d_call: TRBD1; clone_size: many; cdr3_nt: TGCGCCAGCAGCTTATACCAGGGGGAGGATGGCTACACCTTC; cdr3_aa: CASSLYQGEDGYTF
j_call: TRBJ1-2; v_call: TRBV7-9; d_call: TRBD1; clone_size: few; cdr3_nt: TGTGCCAGCAGCAACGACGGACAGGGGTTGGGCTACACCTTC; cdr3_aa: CASSNDGQGLGYTF
j_call: TRBJ2-4; v_call: TRBV12-3/TRBV12-4; d_call: -; clone_size: many; cdr3_nt: TGTGCCAGCAGGACCTCGTGGCCCCCCGGCAACATTCAGTACTTC; cdr3_aa: CASRTSWPPGNIQYF
j_call: TRBJ2-7; v_call: TRBV20-1; d_call: TRBD2; clone_size: -; cdr3_nt: TGCAGTGCTAGAGATCGGACTAGCGGGAGAGTGAGGAACTACGAGCAGTACTTC; cdr3_aa: CSARDRTSGRVRNYEQYF
j_call: TRBJ2-1; v_call: TRBV7-9; d_call: TRBD1; clone_size: -; cdr3_nt: TGTGCCAGCAGTTCAACAGGGGCGATCTACAATGAGCAGTTCTTC; cdr3_aa: CASSSTGAIYNEQFF
j_call: TRBJ1-1; v_call: TRBV19; d_call: -; clone_size: few; cdr3_nt: TGTGCCAGTAGTATTACCCCTCCCTTCAGGTCACAAGCTTTCTTT; cdr3_aa: CASSITPPFRSQAFF
j_call: TRBJ1-2; v_call: TRBV10-3; d_call: TRBD1; clone_size: many; cdr3_nt: TGTGCCATCACCAAGACAGGGTCCAACTATGGCTACACCTTC; cdr3_aa: CAITKTGSNYGYTF
j_call: TRBJ1-1; v_call: TRBV10-1; d_call: -; clone_size: few; cdr3_nt: TGCGCCAGCAGTGATCAGGTTGGTCTAGCGGACACTGAAGCTTTCTTT; cdr3_aa: CASSDQVGLADTEAFF
j_call: TRBJ2-1; v_call: TRBV11-1; d_call: TRBD1; clone_size: few; cdr3_nt: TGTGCCAGCAGCACGTCAGGGGTCCGGGACAGGAGCTACAATGAGCAGTTCTTC; cdr3_aa: CASSTSGVRDRSYNEQFF
j_call: TRBJ1-6; v_call: TRBV15; d_call: -; clone_size: many; cdr3_nt: TGTGCCACCAGCAGAGATCCCAATTCACCCCTCCACTTT; cdr3_aa: CATSRDPNSPLHF
j_call: TRBJ1-1; v_call: TRBV12-3/TRBV12-4; d_call: -; clone_size: many; cdr3_nt: TGTGCCAGCAGTAATTCTCTTGGAGCTTTCTTT; cdr3_aa: CASSNSLGAFF
j_call: TRBJ1-5; v_call: TRBV12-3/TRBV12-4; d_call: -; clone_size: many; cdr3_nt: TGTGCCAGCAGCCCGGCCGGGAGCAATCAGCCCCAGCATTTT; cdr3_aa: CASSPAGSNQPQHF